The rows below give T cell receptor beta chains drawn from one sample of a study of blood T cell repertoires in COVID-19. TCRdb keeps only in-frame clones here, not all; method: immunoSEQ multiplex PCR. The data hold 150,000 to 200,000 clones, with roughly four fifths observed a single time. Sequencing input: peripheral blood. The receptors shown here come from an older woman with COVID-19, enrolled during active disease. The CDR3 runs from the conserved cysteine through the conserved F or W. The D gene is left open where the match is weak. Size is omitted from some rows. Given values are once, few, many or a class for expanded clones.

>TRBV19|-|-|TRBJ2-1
CASSTTGPPAQFF
TGTGCCAGTAGTACCACTGGGCCCCCCGCGCAGTTCTTC
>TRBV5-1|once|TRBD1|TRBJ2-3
CASSAGQGATDTQYF
TGCGCCAGCAGCGCGGGACAGGGGGCCACAGATACGCAGTATTTT
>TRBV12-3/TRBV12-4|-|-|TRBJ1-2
CASSLTGPRGYTF
TGTGCCAGCAGTTTGACAGGTCCGAGGGGCTACACCTTC
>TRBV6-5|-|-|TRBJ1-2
CASSYRKGSGYGYTF
TGTGCCAGCAGTTACCGTAAAGGATCGGGCTATGGCTACACCTTC
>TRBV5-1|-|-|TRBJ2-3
CASSLTANADTQYF
TGCGCCAGCAGCTTGACAGCTAATGCAGATACGCAGTATTTT
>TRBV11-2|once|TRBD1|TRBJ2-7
CASSLEFGRQGSYEQYF
TGTGCCAGCAGCTTAGAATTCGGGAGACAGGGGTCCTACGAGCAGTACTTC
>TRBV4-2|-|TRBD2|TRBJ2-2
CASSQQTSGRTNTGELFF
TGTGCCAGCAGCCAACAAACTAGCGGGAGGACGAACACCGGGGAGCTGTTTTTT
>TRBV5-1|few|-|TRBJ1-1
CASSLETGTEAFF
TGCGCCAGCAGCTTGGAAACAGGGACTGAAGCTTTCTTT
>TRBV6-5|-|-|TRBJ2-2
CASSYGSANTGELFF
TGTGCCAGCAGTTACGGCAGCGCGAACACCGGGGAGCTGTTTTTT
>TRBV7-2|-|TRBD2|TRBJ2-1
CASSLFGGTSGTREQFF
TGTGCCAGCAGCTTATTTGGCGGGACTAGCGGGACAAGAGAGCAGTTCTTC
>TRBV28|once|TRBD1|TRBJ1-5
CASRNYDRANQPQHF
TGTGCCAGCAGGAACTACGACAGGGCCAATCAGCCCCAGCATTTT
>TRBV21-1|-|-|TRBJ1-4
CASSNGQPNEKLFF
TGTGCCAGCAGCAACGGACAGCCTAATGAAAAACTGTTTTTT
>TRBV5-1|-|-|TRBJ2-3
CASSLAGGAGTDTQYF
TGCGCCAGCAGCTTGGCCGGCGGTGCGGGCACAGATACGCAGTATTTT
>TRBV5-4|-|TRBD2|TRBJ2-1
CASSLGGGGYNEQFF
TGTGCCAGCAGCTTAGGAGGCGGGGGTTACAATGAGCAGTTCTTC
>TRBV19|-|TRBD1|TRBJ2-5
CASRDRGQETQYF
TGTGCCAGTAGAGACAGGGGGCAAGAGACCCAGTACTTC
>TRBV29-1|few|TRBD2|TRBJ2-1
CSVEVGLAGGWEQFF
TGCAGCGTTGAAGTGGGACTAGCGGGAGGATGGGAGCAGTTCTTC
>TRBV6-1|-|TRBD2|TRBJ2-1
CASSDPLGASGWGSGQFF
TGTGCCAGCAGTGACCCTCTAGGTGCTAGCGGGTGGGGTTCGGGGCAGTTCTTC
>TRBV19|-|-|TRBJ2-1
CASSMIGLDSTNEQFF
TGTGCCAGTAGTATGATAGGACTGGATTCTACAAATGAGCAGTTCTTC
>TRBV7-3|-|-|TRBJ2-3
CASSLKGTDTQYF
TGTGCCAGCAGCCTAAAGGGGACAGATACGCAGTATTTT
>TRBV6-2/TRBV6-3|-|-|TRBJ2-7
CASSYETESYEQYF
TGTGCCAGCAGTTACGAGACAGAGTCCTACGAGCAGTACTTC
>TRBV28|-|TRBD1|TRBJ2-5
CASSPPGGKKTQYF
TGTGCCAGCAGCCCCCCAGGGGGCAAAAAGACCCAGTACTTC
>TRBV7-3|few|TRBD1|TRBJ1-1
CASSLAGTGNTEAFF
TGTGCCAGCAGCTTGGCCGGGACAGGGAACACTGAAGCTTTCTTT